This T cell receptor (beta chain) emerged from a study of T cell repertoires in cytomegalovirus infection. Germline V gene sequence: CDR1 LNHDA, CDR2 SQIVND (reference sequence). The CDR3 sequence is 17 residues long. Deletions cut 5 bases from V and 0 bases from J, with 14 bases between. The study's findings and limits: Cumulative public TCR beta family frequency identified CMV carriers with the relevant HLA.

TCRdb used MiXCR to reprocess the reads, holding one entry per CDR3 protein. The repertoire holds hundreds of thousands of distinct CDR3 sequences, with approximately 31% as singletons. For this clonotype: Its cognate antigen is unknown.

The clonotype comes from a human donor in good health (CMV status not recorded). Some clones in this sample may be carry-over from other donors' samples. The chain links TRBV19 to TRBJ2-6, with D tentatively TRBD2 (6 bases). Input material: PBMCs. Here the CDR3 DNA reads TGTGCCAGTAGTGGGGCAGGGAGGCGCTCTGGGGCCAACGTCCTGACTTTC. Its protein product is CASSGAGRRSGANVLTF.